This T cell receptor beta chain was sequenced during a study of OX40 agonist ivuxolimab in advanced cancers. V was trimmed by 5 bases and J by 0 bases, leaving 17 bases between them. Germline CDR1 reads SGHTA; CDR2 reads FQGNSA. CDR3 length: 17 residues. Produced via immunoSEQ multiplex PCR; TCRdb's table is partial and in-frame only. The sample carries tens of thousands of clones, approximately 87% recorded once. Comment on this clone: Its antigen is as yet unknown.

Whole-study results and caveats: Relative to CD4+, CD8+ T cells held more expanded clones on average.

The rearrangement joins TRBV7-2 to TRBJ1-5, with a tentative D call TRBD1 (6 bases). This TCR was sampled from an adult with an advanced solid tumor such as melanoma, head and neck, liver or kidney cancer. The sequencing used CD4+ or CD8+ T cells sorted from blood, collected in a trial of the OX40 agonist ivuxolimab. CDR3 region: CASSRQEGGYSNQPQHF. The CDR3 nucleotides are TGTGCCAGCAGCCGACAGGAGGGGGGCTATAGCAATCAGCCCCAGCATTTT. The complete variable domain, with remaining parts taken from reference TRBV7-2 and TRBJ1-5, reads GAGVSQSPSNKVTEKGKDVELRCDPISGHTALYWYRQSLGQGLEFLIYFQGNSAPDKSGLPSDRFSAERTGGSVSTLTIQRTQQEDSAVYLCASSRQEGGYSNQPQHFGDGTRLSIL.